The source of this T cell receptor beta chain is a study of tumor-infiltrating lymphocytes in primary liver carcinoma. At the level of the study: The patient population consisted of men and women between 30 and 69 years of age.

Per germline, CDR1 MDHEN and CDR2 SYDVKM. Trimming cost V 7 bases and J 2 bases, with 26 bases left between them. The CDR3 totals 18 residues. Researchers generated TCR beta cDNA from approximately 500 ng of total RNA, relying on a constant-region primer. Construction of TCR beta libraries relied on three successive nested multiplex PCR rounds employing slightly modified ARM-PCR. Forward primers for TRBV1-TRBV30 and a C-beta reverse primer served the first two PCR rounds, at 10 cycles each. Each CDR3 protein is one row after TCRdb ran MiXCR on the multiplex PCR reads. Of approximately 22,000 distinct CDR3 sequences listed, under 75% are singletons. As concerns this clonotype: Since the CDR3 does not end with the conserved phenylalanine or tryptophan, this likely comes from a read error.

Both RNA and DNA were isolated together from around 18-30 mg of bulk tissue that had not been sorted. This TCR derives from a man between 40 and 49 years old with primary liver carcinoma and hepatitis B virus infection. Sequencing used liver tumor tissue from sampling region 1. As for subset: tumor region T1, superior pole. The chain is built from TRBV28 and TRBJ1-2, with a possible D match to TRBD1 (5 bases). In DNA form, the CDR3 reads TGTGCCAGCAACACTCGTTGGGGGGGGGTGTCAGGGAACTATGGCTACACCTCC. This gives the protein CASNTRWGGVSGNYGYTS.